The present entry profiles one T cell receptor (beta chain) with its context. The antigen it binds to is not known. V loses 5 bases of germline sequence and J loses 0 bases, and the interval between the two ends is 5 bases. The CDR3, cysteine through phenylalanine, is 13 amino acids long. Just the 39-base CDR3 DNA is kept, in frame starting at base 1. Based on the germline V gene, the CDR1 and CDR2 sequences are MDHEN and SYDVKM. The cohort consisted of 600 or so healthy bone marrow donors. All cohort members were sampled while nominally healthy, although unrecorded immune exposures were likely present. The donor was CMV seronegative and was included in the group of several hundred seronegative cohort members. Each donor provided a peripheral blood sample, and peripheral blood mononuclear cells were used for TCR beta sequencing. Genomic DNA extraction from the blood cell samples was performed with the Qiagen DNeasy Blood Extraction Kit.

Library preparation employed the immunoSEQ multiplex PCR assay. A mixture of 60 forward primers for TCR Vbeta segments and 13 reverse primers for TCR Jbeta segments was used in the multiplex PCR. A multiplex PCR assay on genomic DNA amplified the CDR3 region of rearranged TCR beta genes. The Illumina HiSeq System was used to sequence the amplified TCR beta libraries as 87-base-pair reads. The original pipeline was this. A later analysis counted around 72 million unique TCR beta chains across the roughly 700 repertoires, and about 10 million of these chains were shared by at least two donors. Raw reads were error-corrected and collapsed into unique sequences by a nearest-neighbor algorithm in which closely related sequences were merged to remove PCR and sequencing errors. V, D and J gene segments were assigned by aligning CDR3 sequences to IMGT reference sequences. Each retained sequence needed at least a six-nucleotide match to both a V gene segment and a J gene segment. A rearrangement was called productive if the CDR3 had no stop codons and remained in frame with V and J, and every other rearrangement was called non-productive. Following IMGT convention, CDR3 was defined as the stretch from the second conserved V-encoded cysteine up to the conserved J-encoded phenylalanine. The earlier analysis of approximately 590 of the donors excluded any sequence lacking an unambiguous match to a single V gene segment. An earlier analysis of several hundred of the donors classified V segments as functional when productive rearrangements were above 56.7% and as segregating when the standard deviation between donors was above 5%. A statistical classification framework was developed to diagnose cytomegalovirus status using the catalog of TCR beta chain sequences. V and J gene assignment, in a later analysis, came from comparing TCR nucleotide sequences with IMGT/GENE-DB human TR gene sequences. Using the TCRdist pipeline, a later analysis assigned CDR3 sequences along with most-parsimonious VDJ recombination scenarios. In a later analysis, each TCR beta chain was defined by its CDR3 amino acid sequence together with its V-gene family, and reads without a unique V-gene family were excluded. To address suspected cross-contamination and a sequencing artifact, a later analysis removed around 600 highly shared, low-generation-probability nucleotide sequences. For each public chain, a later analysis derived a clonal expansion index from normalized ranks of inferred template counts within each repertoire. A later analysis computed generation probabilities with a VDJ recombination model fitted to out-of-frame rearrangements, and checked the results against IGoR. In a later analysis, TCR-TCR, TCR-HLA and TCR-CMV co-occurrence was scored with hypergeometric tests, and a repertoire-size bias correction was applied to TCR pairs. To estimate false discovery rates, a later analysis permuted the HLA or CMV assignments 20 times. In a later analysis, co-occurring TCRs were grouped with DBSCAN, and TCRdist sequence similarity was added when clustering was performed within HLA-allele-positive subsets. Repertoires with fewer than 30,000 or more than 120,000 public chains, plus five repertoires with anomalous nucleotide sharing, were excluded from co-occurrence clustering. TCRdb limited this immuneACCESS table to in-frame rearrangements with V and J called. A share of clones is missing; checked studies link under half to unresolved V genes, and the rest is unexplained. From that table come the V and J calls and clone size; the DNA was used to work out D and trimming. The record for this sample contains fewer than 60,000 clones. The ten largest account for approximately 6.5% of the sample.

This sample is part of a study of cytomegalovirus exposure and HLA in healthy donors (dated by TCRdb to 2015 to 2018). Looking at the study overall: An earlier analysis of several hundred of the donors reported 276 Gb of sequence data and 117 million unique TCR beta sequences obtained from 150 million to 200 million T cells. An early release that covered 640 HLA-typed donors contained 300 to 350 gigabases of sequencing data and 65 million to 100 million unique TCR sequences. Of the approximately 400 genotyped donors, about 84% fell in the genetic ancestry cluster associated with self-reported Caucasian donors. The aim of the study was to test whether cataloging public T cell receptors could identify signatures of past pathogen exposure. The study profiled the T cell repertoires of 550 to 700 subjects by immunosequencing and related them to cytomegalovirus serostatus. A separate validation cohort of over 95 different subjects was used in addition to the roughly 670-subject first cohort. The study combined high-throughput TCR immunosequencing, statistical association of individual TCRs with disease status, and machine learning to predict cytomegalovirus infection status. A later analysis re-analyzed previously published TCR beta repertoires from about 730 donors and added high-resolution HLA genotyping to study TCR occurrence patterns. Rather than using new phenotypic data, the later analysis identified candidate immune exposures from TCR beta sequences and from how often those sequences occurred across donors. To decide whether each TCR beta V gene segment behaved as functional or pseudogenic, an earlier analysis of fewer than 750 of the donors relied on high-throughput TCR beta sequencing. Donor age, sex, ethnicity and CMV serostatus were compiled alongside the repertoire data. A later genetic analysis used genome-wide SNP genotypes for about 60% of the 666 donors, treating that subset as a discovery cohort. All discovery cohort repertoires had been generated on a single sequencing platform. Both class I and class II loci were covered by HLA typing, at four-digit resolution. The number of donors typed differed by locus, with about 620-630 for A, B, C, DRB1 and DQB1, roughly 520 for DQA1, 606 for DPA1, and some 450 for DPB1. Four to six DR-DQ haplotypes were handled as single units for association and clustering because linkage in the cohort was strong. Among some 400 genotyped donors of the cohort, an average of approximately 240,000 unique TCR beta nucleotide sequences was sequenced per donor, of which roughly 17% were non-productive. General study outcomes and caveats: In an earlier analysis of around 500 of the donors, most TCR beta V segments appeared in productive rearrangements about 87% or about 30% of the time, broadly matching IMGT annotations. The earlier analysis of some 560 of the donors excluded some 16 rarely observed V segments, including chromosome 9 orphons, because counts were too low. A further reported finding was that TCR beta sequences accurately predicted the HLA-A and HLA-B alleles for most subjects in the first cohort. Because some donors lacked HLA typing at each locus, the association tests relied only on the typed subset. Immune exposure information for the cohort was limited to CMV serostatus. Some IMGT-functional V segments, including TRBV6-2 and TRBV6-3, could not be distinguished by the 87-base-pair reads and were therefore excluded. Linkage disequilibrium might explain the correlated functional status among segregating V segments, but an unknown experimental factor could not be excluded. In vitro tests confirmed that a few of the cytomegalovirus-associated TCR beta chains recognize cytomegalovirus antigens. An association between a missense DCLRE1C variant and V-gene and J-gene trimming of TCR beta chains was found in a later genetic analysis and replicated in an independent cohort. In both the original and validation cohorts, the classifier was reported to diagnose cytomegalovirus status with high specificity and sensitivity. In a later genetic analysis, fewer N-insertions in productive TCRs were reported among donors in an Asian-associated ancestry cluster than the approximately 710-donor mean. In a later analysis, the rate of TCR association differed among HLA loci, with DRB1 alleles having the most associated TCRs and HLA-C alleles having the fewest. The presence/absence analyses assumed that sequencing depth was roughly uniform across donors, and that assumption may not be true. A cluster of highly shared sequence variants was judged likely to be a technical artifact of the sequencing pipeline. A later analysis reported that several top co-occurrence clusters appeared linked to parvovirus B19, influenza, CMV and Epstein-Barr virus. Strong co-occurrence of HLA alleles, especially DR and DQ, made assigning TCR associations to individual alleles difficult. This cohort had only TCR beta chains sequenced, and the lack of alpha or paired-chain data limited which features could be detected. In the study, roughly 160 TCR beta chains were listed as associated with cytomegalovirus. Most TCR sequences were observed very rarely across donors, whereas some public TCRs were present in many individuals. The authors suggested that the approach could potentially be generalized to other disease states and immunological phenotypes. Compared with equally common non-associated chains, HLA-associated TCR beta chains in a later analysis were more clonally expanded and had lower generation probabilities. At a false discovery rate of 0.05, a later analysis linked around 17,000 TCR beta sequences to specific HLA alleles. A later analysis found that most CMV-associated TCR beta chains appeared HLA-restricted, with HLA associations seemingly driven largely by CMV exposure.

The sequence was collected from a woman in her forties in good health and CMV-seronegative. The sample consisted of PBMCs. The chain links TRBV28 with TRBJ1-5; no D gene can be assigned with confidence. Here is the DNA: TGTGCCAGCAGTCACTCTAGCAATCAGCCCCAGCATTTT. The resulting protein is CASSHSSNQPQHF.